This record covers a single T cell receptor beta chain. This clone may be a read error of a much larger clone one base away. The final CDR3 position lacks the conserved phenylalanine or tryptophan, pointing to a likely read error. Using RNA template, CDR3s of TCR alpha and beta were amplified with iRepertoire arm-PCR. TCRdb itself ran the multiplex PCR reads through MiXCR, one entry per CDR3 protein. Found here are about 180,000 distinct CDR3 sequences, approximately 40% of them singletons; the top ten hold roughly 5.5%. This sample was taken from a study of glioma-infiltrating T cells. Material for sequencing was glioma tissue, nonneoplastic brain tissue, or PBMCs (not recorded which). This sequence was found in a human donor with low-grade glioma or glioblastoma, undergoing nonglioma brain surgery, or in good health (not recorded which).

The CDR3 DNA follows: TGTGCCAGCAGTGAAACATTTGCGAACTATGGCTACACCCTC. It encodes CASSETFANYGYTL. The chain carries TRBV2 and TRBJ1-2, with unresolved D. Trimming stripped 2 bases from V and 2 bases from J, with 9 bases between. Germline V lookup: CDR1 SNHLY, CDR2 FYNNEI. CDR3 length equals 14 residues.